Sequencing of this T cell receptor (beta chain) was carried out in a study of blood T cell repertoires in COVID-19. Trimming took 9 bases from V and 8 from J; bases not matched to a gene: 2. Germline lookup yields CDR1 LNHDA and CDR2 SQIVND (reference sequence). The CDR3 sequence is 11 residues long. Repertoires were generated with immunoSEQ multiplex PCR, while TCRdb's copy carries only in-frame clones and drops some. The sample lists about 26,000 clones; 90% were seen once. The receptor was derived from a human donor in a cohort sampled during active COVID-19. The sample comprised peripheral blood. The rearrangement joins TRBV19 to TRBJ1-4, with 8 bases aligning to TRBD1. CDR3 region: CASRDREKLFF. CDR3 coding DNA: TGTGCCAGCCGGGACAGGGAAAAACTGTTTTTT.